Below are 15 T cell receptor beta chains sequenced from a single sample in a study of vaccination effects on CD4 cells after COVID-19. These receptors have no known antigen. Sequencing used immunoSEQ multiplex PCR; TCRdb keeps in-frame clones, though not all of them. This sample has under 35,000 clones, with 74% found just once. Following culture for roughly 10 days, CD4+ T cells were isolated. Each participant received a vaccine that was either BNT162b2 or mRNA-1273, given as two doses. Material: CD4+ T cells from PBMCs cultured without peptide, obtained after COVID-19 vaccination. The source of these receptors is a human donor who received a COVID-19 vaccine.

CDR3 bases: TGTGCCAGCAGCGTAGAGGGGGGTGGTTCACCCCTCCACTTT. This translates into CASSVEGGGSPLHF. The rearrangement uses TRBV9 and TRBJ1-6; tentatively, D is TRBD1 (6 bases). Trimming cost V 0 bases and J 9 bases, with 10 bases left between them. Germline V lookup: CDR1 SGDLS, CDR2 YYNGEE. The CDR3 is 14 residues long.

V usage is TRBV19 and J usage is TRBJ2-3, with D possibly being TRBD1 or TRBD2 (6 bases each). Trimming left V 6 bases short and J 6 bases short, with 25 bases between. Looked up from germline, CDR1 is LNHDA and CDR2 is SQIVND (reference sequence). The CDR3 totals 17 residues. CDR3 DNA sequence: TGTGCCAGTAGCTCTGGCGGGGCCAGAGGGGGAACGGATACGCAGTATTTT. Translating gives CASSSGGARGGTDTQYF.

This chain connects TRBV27 to TRBJ2-3; possible D gene TRBD1, 6 bases. CDR1 and CDR2 (germline): MNHEY, SMNVEV (reference sequence). V was clipped by 2 bases and J by 1 base, with 13 bases between them. The CDR3 spans 16 residues. CDR3 amino acids: CASSLRVTGRTDTQYF. Written as DNA, the CDR3 is TGTGCCAGCAGTTTAAGGGTGACAGGCCGCACAGATACGCAGTATTTT.

The rearrangement uses TRBV6-2 or TRBV6-3 and TRBJ2-7, with 9 bases identical to TRBD1. The junction had 4 bases not matched to a gene; V was cut back by 2 bases and J by 2 bases. The CDR3 extends over 15 amino acids. CDR1 is MNHEY, CDR2 SVGEGT, per germline. DNA for the CDR3: TGTGCCAGCAGTTACGGGACAGGGACGACCTACGAGCAGTACTTC. Protein sequence: CASSYGTGTTYEQYF.

The V gene is TRBV6-5, the J gene TRBJ1-2, with TRBD1 as a possible D gene (5 bases). V was cut by 7 bases and J by 8 bases, with 17 bases left in between. The CDR3 is made up of 13 amino acids. The germline gives CDR1 MNHEY, CDR2 SVGAGI. The CDR3 region is CASTPQGKEGYTF. CDR3 in DNA: TGTGCCAGCACTCCCCAGGGAAAGGAGGGCTACACCTTC.

V usage is TRBV30 and J usage is TRBJ2-3; maybe TRBD2 (5 bases). In germline, CDR1 is GTSNPN, CDR2 SVGIG (reference sequence). This CDR3 comprises 13 residues. V was trimmed by 3 bases and J by 6 bases, leaving 13 bases between them. The CDR3 loop reads CAWSRWRTDTQYF. The CDR3 DNA follows: TGTGCCTGGAGCAGGTGGAGGACCGATACGCAGTATTTT.

This sequence joins TRBV19 and TRBJ1-4; 8 nucleotides line up with TRBD1. CDR1 and CDR2 from the germline V gene are LNHDA and SQIVND (reference sequence). J was trimmed by 7 bases and V by 7 bases; bases with no gene match: 8. The CDR3 consists of 14 residues. The CDR3, as DNA: TGTGCCAGTACAACCGGACAGGGTCGTGAAAAACTGTTTTTT. Protein sequence: CASTTGQGREKLFF.

The rearrangement links TRBV7-9 to TRBJ1-2; the D is unclear. Germline-derived CDR1 and CDR2 are SEHNR and FQNEAQ (reference sequence). This CDR3 has 12 residues. DNA of the CDR3: TGTGTTAGCCAAGAGGTATACTATGGCTACACCTTC. Its translation: CVSQEVYYGYTF.

The CDR3 here is CASSLDWGTDTQYF. The CDR3 bases are TGTGCCAGCAGCTTGGATTGGGGAACAGATACGCAGTATTTT. The chain links TRBV5-8 to TRBJ2-3, with no clear D. CDR1 and CDR2 (germline): SGHTS, YDEGEE. V was trimmed by 0 bases and J by 3 bases, leaving 8 bases between them. This CDR3 has 14 residues.

The chain is built from TRBV7-2 and TRBJ2-5; 8 bases line up with TRBD1. CDR3 size: 15 residues. The V and J ends lost 1 base and 5 bases, in that order; junction bases with no gene match: 6. Germline values: CDR1 SGHTA, CDR2 FQGNSA. As DNA, the CDR3 is TGTGCCAGCAGCTTAGAGCTAGGACAGGGTGAGACCCAGTACTTC. Translated, it gives CASSLELGQGETQYF.

This clone has only a few counts. The chain uses TRBV5-4 and TRBJ1-1; 12 nucleotides line up with TRBD1. The CDR3 is made up of 15 amino acids. Unmatched junction bases numbered 7, after V lost 2 bases and J lost 8 bases. Germline loops: CDR1 SGHNT, CDR2 YYREEE (reference sequence). CDR3 sequence reads: CASSFGDRGRLEAFF. CDR3 DNA sequence: TGTGCCAGCAGCTTCGGGGACAGGGGGCGGCTGGAAGCTTTCTTT.

In regard to this clone: One end of the junction fails to match germline, which may point to a read error. The J gene is TRBJ1-2, the V gene TRBV29-1; D is uncertain. The CDR3 covers 10 residues. Germline CDR1 SQVTM, CDR2 ANQGSEA. The CDR3 bases are TGCAGCGTTGAAGATGGCCGCCCAAGCTTC. Its protein is CSVEDGRPSF.

The chain carries TRBV6-4 and TRBJ2-6; D is unclear. The CDR3 length is 16 residues. Trimming left V 3 bases short and J 2 bases short, with 11 bases between. The germline V gene has CDR1 MRHNA and CDR2 SNTAGT. DNA for the CDR3: TGTGCCAGCAGTGAAGTTTGGGTCCCTGGGGCCAACGTCCTGACTTTC. Residues: CASSEVWVPGANVLTF.

V gene TRBV5-1 combines with J gene TRBJ2-3, with a possible D match to TRBD2 (6 bases). The CDR3 contains 14 residues. V gave up 0 bases and J gave up 6 bases, with 11 bases separating them. In germline, CDR1 is SGHRS, CDR2 YFSETQ. CDR3 coding DNA: TGCGCCAGCAGCTTGGGGGGGGTACGGGATACGCAGTATTTT. Amino acid sequence: CASSLGGVRDTQYF.

V is TRBV30 and J is TRBJ1-3; D gene unclear. The CDR3 spans 13 residues. CDR1 and CDR2 (germline): GTSNPN, SVGIG (reference sequence). V lost 3 bases and J 1 base, leaving 7 bases between the germline ends. Here the CDR3 DNA reads TGTGCCTGGAGACCGAGATCTGGAAACACCATATATTTT. This codes for CAWRPRSGNTIYF. Full variable domain (rest looked up from reference TRBV30 and TRBJ1-3): SQTIHQWPATLVQPVGSPLSLECTVEGTSNPNLYWYRQAAGRGLQLLFYSVGIGQISSEVPQNLSASRPQDRQFILSSKKLLLSDSGFYLCAWRPRSGNTIYFGEGSWLTVV.